This TCR beta chain derives from a study of breast tumors, draining lymph nodes, adjacent tissues. V lost 1 base to trimming and J lost 1 base, with 7 bases between them. This CDR3 has 14 amino acids. In germline, CDR1 is LGHDT, CDR2 YNNKEL (reference sequence). One entry per CDR3 protein, called by TCRdb with MiXCR from the multiplex PCR reads. The repertoire holds 200,000 to 250,000 distinct CDR3 sequences, under 40% seen once, with over 3.5% in the top ten. Axillary draining lymph nodes of breast cancer patients supplied the node samples. This clonotype was detected many times. What it recognizes is unknown. Whole-study findings and limits: Data only fit, rather than demonstrated, lymph node origin of most tumor T cells.

The rearrangement links TRBV3-1 to TRBJ1-2; D is ambiguous. Specimen: axillary lymph node tissue. The TCR was taken from a female donor with breast cancer. Some clones in this sample may be carry-over from other donors' samples. The chain's CDR3 is CASSQGRINYGYTF. In nucleotides, the CDR3 is TGTGCCAGCAGCCAAGGACGGATTAACTATGGCTACACCTTC.